A selection of T cell receptor beta chains follows, all from one sample in a study of cytomegalovirus exposure and HLA in healthy donors. Repertoires were generated with immunoSEQ multiplex PCR, while TCRdb's copy carries only in-frame clones and drops some. The sample records some 100,000 clones, about 75% being singletons. The sequenced material came from PBMCs. The receptors were gathered from a woman aged 40-49 years in good health and CMV-seropositive. Both conserved end residues are part of each CDR3. Each record gives: J gene, V gene, D gene, clone size, CDR3 protein, CDR3 DNA. A D gene is named only where the DNA matches it firmly. Clone size is shown for a subset of rows, as once, few, many or a class of expanded clone.

j_gene: TRBJ1-1
v_gene: TRBV10-3
d_gene: NA
abundance: NA
CDR3aa: CAISESANTEAFF
CDR3nt: TGTGCCATCAGTGAGTCAGCGAACACTGAAGCTTTCTTT

j_gene: TRBJ2-2
v_gene: TRBV5-1
d_gene: TRBD1
abundance: NA
CDR3aa: CASSLDGQATGELFF
CDR3nt: TGCGCCAGCAGCTTGGACGGACAGGCTACCGGGGAGCTGTTTTTT

j_gene: TRBJ1-2
v_gene: TRBV7-9
d_gene: TRBD1
abundance: few
CDR3aa: CASSLTGLQGGYTF
CDR3nt: TGTGCCAGCAGCTTGACAGGGCTTCAGGGTGGCTACACCTTC

j_gene: TRBJ2-2
v_gene: TRBV19
d_gene: NA
abundance: few
CDR3aa: CASSILTQGTGELFF
CDR3nt: TGTGCCAGTAGTATCCTGACACAGGGCACCGGGGAGCTGTTTTTT

j_gene: TRBJ1-1
v_gene: TRBV5-1
d_gene: NA
abundance: NA
CDR3aa: CASSLTGGGTEAFF
CDR3nt: TGCGCCAGCAGCTTGACCGGGGGGGGCACTGAAGCTTTCTTT

j_gene: TRBJ2-1
v_gene: TRBV7-2
d_gene: NA
abundance: NA
CDR3aa: CASSLAFGRWVSYNEQFF
CDR3nt: TGTGCCAGCAGCTTAGCCTTTGGGAGGTGGGTCTCCTACAATGAGCAGTTCTTC

j_gene: TRBJ1-2
v_gene: TRBV4-1
d_gene: NA
abundance: NA
CDR3aa: CASSQHDRNSYGYTF
CDR3nt: TGCGCCAGCAGCCAACACGACAGAAATAGCTATGGCTACACCTTC

j_gene: TRBJ1-5
v_gene: TRBV5-6
d_gene: TRBD1
abundance: NA
CDR3aa: CASRRQGRFNQPQHF
CDR3nt: TGTGCCAGCAGGAGACAGGGGAGGTTTAATCAGCCCCAGCATTTT

j_gene: TRBJ1-5
v_gene: TRBV2
d_gene: NA
abundance: NA
CDR3aa: CASSEQGITRQPQHF
CDR3nt: TGTGCCAGCAGTGAACAGGGGATAACAAGGCAGCCCCAGCATTTT

j_gene: TRBJ1-5
v_gene: TRBV18
d_gene: NA
abundance: few
CDR3aa: CASSPIEEGSQPQHF
CDR3nt: TGTGCCAGCTCACCCATCGAGGAGGGGAGTCAGCCCCAGCATTTT

j_gene: TRBJ2-5
v_gene: TRBV5-1
d_gene: TRBD1
abundance: NA
CDR3aa: CASSFGQGLETQYF
CDR3nt: TGCGCCAGCAGCTTTGGACAGGGACTAGAGACCCAGTACTTC

j_gene: TRBJ1-1
v_gene: TRBV6-1
d_gene: NA
abundance: NA
CDR3aa: CASSDRQMNTEAFF
CDR3nt: TGTGCCAGCAGTGATCGACAGATGAACACTGAAGCTTTCTTT

j_gene: TRBJ1-1
v_gene: TRBV5-4
d_gene: NA
abundance: NA
CDR3aa: CASSRGTAQNTEAFF
CDR3nt: TGTGCCAGCAGCAGGGGAACAGCTCAGAACACTGAAGCTTTCTTT

j_gene: TRBJ1-2
v_gene: TRBV5-1
d_gene: NA
abundance: NA
CDR3aa: CASSPSGGDYGYTF
CDR3nt: TGCGCCAGCAGCCCCTCGGGAGGGGATTATGGCTACACCTTC

j_gene: TRBJ2-7
v_gene: TRBV28
d_gene: NA
abundance: NA
CDR3aa: CASSQSGLGVYEQYF
CDR3nt: TGTGCCAGCAGCCAATCCGGGTTAGGCGTCTACGAGCAGTACTTC

j_gene: TRBJ2-3
v_gene: TRBV19
d_gene: NA
abundance: NA
CDR3aa: CASSMLVNSDTQYF
CDR3nt: TGTGCCAGTAGTATGCTAGTGAATTCAGATACGCAGTATTTT

j_gene: TRBJ1-1
v_gene: TRBV6-5
d_gene: TRBD1
abundance: NA
CDR3aa: CASRARQGNTEAFF
CDR3nt: TGTGCCAGCAGAGCCAGACAGGGGAACACTGAAGCTTTCTTT

j_gene: TRBJ2-1
v_gene: TRBV30
d_gene: TRBD2
abundance: NA
CDR3aa: CAWSGTSGFNEQFF
CDR3nt: TGTGCCTGGAGCGGGACTAGCGGGTTTAATGAGCAGTTCTTC

j_gene: TRBJ2-7
v_gene: TRBV19
d_gene: TRBD1
abundance: NA
CDR3aa: CASTRRGQAYEQYF
CDR3nt: TGTGCCAGTACTCGGCGAGGACAGGCCTACGAGCAGTACTTC

j_gene: TRBJ1-4
v_gene: TRBV2
d_gene: NA
abundance: NA
CDR3aa: CASRATVNGEKLFF
CDR3nt: TGTGCCAGCAGGGCGACAGTGAATGGTGAAAAACTGTTTTTT

j_gene: TRBJ1-1
v_gene: TRBV13
d_gene: NA
abundance: NA
CDR3aa: CASSLGQNAEAFF
CDR3nt: TGTGCCAGCAGCTTAGGACAGAACGCTGAAGCTTTCTTT

j_gene: TRBJ2-3
v_gene: TRBV2
d_gene: NA
abundance: NA
CDR3aa: CASRTTGSADTQYF
CDR3nt: TGTGCCAGCAGGACTACGGGGAGTGCAGATACGCAGTATTTT

j_gene: TRBJ2-3
v_gene: TRBV14
d_gene: TRBD2
abundance: once
CDR3aa: CASRLAGETQYF
CDR3nt: TGTGCCAGCAGGTTAGCGGGGGAAACGCAGTATTTT

j_gene: TRBJ2-7
v_gene: TRBV14
d_gene: NA
abundance: NA
CDR3aa: CASSLNRAEQYF
CDR3nt: TGTGCCAGCAGCTTGAACAGGGCCGAGCAGTACTTC

j_gene: TRBJ1-2
v_gene: TRBV6-6
d_gene: TRBD1
abundance: NA
CDR3aa: CASSYSAGGDYGYTF
CDR3nt: TGTGCCAGCAGTTACTCGGCAGGGGGTGACTATGGCTACACCTTC

j_gene: TRBJ1-1
v_gene: TRBV5-1
d_gene: NA
abundance: once
CDR3aa: CASSRLGASENTEAFF
CDR3nt: TGCGCCAGCAGCCGACTGGGAGCTTCCGAAAACACTGAAGCTTTCTTT

j_gene: TRBJ1-2
v_gene: TRBV6-1
d_gene: TRBD1
abundance: NA
CDR3aa: CASRPQGARGYTF
CDR3nt: TGTGCCAGCAGACCACAGGGGGCGCGGGGCTACACCTTC

j_gene: TRBJ1-1
v_gene: TRBV18
d_gene: NA
abundance: NA
CDR3aa: CASSLPGGKDGTEAFF
CDR3nt: TGTGCCAGCTCCCTACCGGGAGGGAAGGACGGCACTGAAGCTTTCTTT

j_gene: TRBJ1-1
v_gene: TRBV2
d_gene: TRBD1
abundance: NA
CDR3aa: CASRTGTGAMNTEAFF
CDR3nt: TGTGCCAGCAGAACCGGGACAGGGGCAATGAACACTGAAGCTTTCTTT

j_gene: TRBJ1-3
v_gene: TRBV28
d_gene: TRBD1
abundance: NA
CDR3aa: CASSLPGTAGNTIYF
CDR3nt: TGTGCCAGCAGTTTGCCTGGGACAGCTGGAAACACCATATATTTT

j_gene: TRBJ1-4
v_gene: TRBV15
d_gene: NA
abundance: NA
CDR3aa: CATSRVLVANEKLFF
CDR3nt: TGTGCCACCAGCAGAGTATTGGTGGCAAACGAAAAACTGTTTTTT

j_gene: TRBJ2-5
v_gene: TRBV7-2
d_gene: TRBD1
abundance: NA
CDR3aa: CASSLGDRVGETQYF
CDR3nt: TGTGCCAGCAGCTTAGGAGACAGGGTGGGAGAGACCCAGTACTTC

j_gene: TRBJ1-5
v_gene: TRBV7-2
d_gene: NA
abundance: NA
CDR3aa: CASSHDSYSNQPQHF
CDR3nt: TGTGCCAGCAGTCATGACAGCTATAGCAATCAGCCCCAGCATTTT

j_gene: TRBJ1-1
v_gene: TRBV15
d_gene: NA
abundance: NA
CDR3aa: CATSRDPGNTEAFF
CDR3nt: TGTGCCACCAGCAGAGATCCGGGGAACACTGAAGCTTTCTTT

j_gene: TRBJ1-3
v_gene: TRBV5-6
d_gene: NA
abundance: once
CDR3aa: CASSLPGESGNTIYF
CDR3nt: TGTGCCAGCAGCTTGCCAGGGGAGTCTGGAAACACCATATATTTT

j_gene: TRBJ1-1
v_gene: TRBV29-1
d_gene: NA
abundance: NA
CDR3aa: CSVEWVPGDTEAFF
CDR3nt: TGCAGCGTTGAATGGGTCCCCGGGGACACTGAAGCTTTCTTT

j_gene: TRBJ2-5
v_gene: TRBV18
d_gene: TRBD1
abundance: NA
CDR3aa: CASSLGQNKETQYF
CDR3nt: TGTGCCAGCTCACTGGGACAGAATAAAGAGACCCAGTACTTC

j_gene: TRBJ2-7
v_gene: TRBV5-1
d_gene: TRBD2
abundance: NA
CDR3aa: CASSPSGGHSYEQYF
CDR3nt: TGCGCCAGCAGCCCTAGCGGGGGGCACTCCTACGAGCAGTACTTC

j_gene: TRBJ1-1
v_gene: TRBV27
d_gene: NA
abundance: few
CDR3aa: CASSFQGGETEAFF
CDR3nt: TGTGCCAGCAGTTTCCAGGGAGGGGAAACTGAAGCTTTCTTT

j_gene: TRBJ1-6
v_gene: TRBV7-2
d_gene: NA
abundance: few
CDR3aa: CASSLAVRASPLHF
CDR3nt: TGTGCCAGCAGCTTAGCGGTCAGGGCATCACCCCTCCACTTT

j_gene: TRBJ2-5
v_gene: TRBV25-1
d_gene: NA
abundance: NA
CDR3aa: CASNRAPGETQYF
CDR3nt: TGTGCCAGCAATAGGGCCCCGGGGGAGACCCAGTACTTC

j_gene: TRBJ1-2
v_gene: TRBV5-1
d_gene: TRBD1
abundance: NA
CDR3aa: CASRKRTGKDYGYTF
CDR3nt: TGCGCCAGCCGGAAGAGGACAGGGAAAGACTATGGCTACACCTTC

j_gene: TRBJ2-7
v_gene: TRBV30
d_gene: TRBD1
abundance: NA
CDR3aa: CAWSVAQGKNEQYF
CDR3nt: TGTGCCTGGAGTGTAGCACAGGGGAAAAACGAGCAGTACTTC

j_gene: TRBJ1-1
v_gene: TRBV6-5
d_gene: TRBD1
abundance: NA
CDR3aa: CASSYSTGTGRTEAFF
CDR3nt: TGTGCCAGCAGTTACTCAACCGGGACAGGGAGAACTGAAGCTTTCTTT

j_gene: TRBJ1-4
v_gene: TRBV5-1
d_gene: TRBD1
abundance: NA
CDR3aa: CASSLQGATNEKLFF
CDR3nt: TGCGCCAGCAGCTTGCAGGGGGCAACTAATGAAAAACTGTTTTTT

j_gene: TRBJ1-2
v_gene: TRBV6-6
d_gene: TRBD1
abundance: few
CDR3aa: CASSRLTGANYGYTF
CDR3nt: TGTGCCAGCAGTCGATTGACAGGGGCTAACTATGGCTACACCTTC

j_gene: TRBJ2-3
v_gene: TRBV7-2
d_gene: NA
abundance: NA
CDR3aa: CASSLGGGGPDTQYF
CDR3nt: TGTGCCAGCAGCTTAGGTGGGGGAGGACCAGATACGCAGTATTTT

j_gene: TRBJ1-6
v_gene: TRBV30
d_gene: NA
abundance: NA
CDR3aa: CAWTTGGGGSPLHF
CDR3nt: TGTGCCTGGACCACGGGAGGGGGAGGATCACCCCTCCACTTT

j_gene: TRBJ1-1
v_gene: TRBV5-8
d_gene: NA
abundance: NA
CDR3aa: CASSLEVGWTEAFF
CDR3nt: TGTGCCAGCAGCTTGGAAGTCGGGTGGACTGAAGCTTTCTTT

j_gene: TRBJ2-4
v_gene: TRBV6-5
d_gene: NA
abundance: NA
CDR3aa: CASSPSRNIQYF
CDR3nt: TGTGCCAGCAGTCCCTCCCGAAACATTCAGTACTTC

j_gene: TRBJ2-5
v_gene: TRBV9
d_gene: TRBD2
abundance: few
CDR3aa: CASSVDAGVIQETQYF
CDR3nt: TGTGCCAGCAGCGTAGATGCGGGGGTAATCCAAGAGACCCAGTACTTC

j_gene: TRBJ2-7
v_gene: TRBV4-2
d_gene: TRBD2
abundance: NA
CDR3aa: CASSQLKNSGGAGEQYF
CDR3nt: TGTGCCAGCAGCCAATTGAAGAATAGCGGGGGGGCAGGTGAGCAGTACTTC

j_gene: TRBJ2-7
v_gene: TRBV5-1
d_gene: NA
abundance: NA
CDR3aa: CASSLERTRGTYEQYF
CDR3nt: TGCGCCAGCAGCTTGGAAAGGACTAGGGGGACCTACGAGCAGTACTTC

j_gene: TRBJ1-2
v_gene: TRBV7-9
d_gene: NA
abundance: once
CDR3aa: CASSLFAGVGGYTF
CDR3nt: TGTGCCAGCAGCTTATTCGCAGGGGTAGGTGGCTACACCTTC

j_gene: TRBJ2-1
v_gene: TRBV7-2
d_gene: NA
abundance: NA
CDR3aa: CASSLRGGRNEQFF
CDR3nt: TGTGCCAGCAGCTTAAGGGGGGGCAGAAATGAGCAGTTCTTC

j_gene: TRBJ1-2
v_gene: TRBV18
d_gene: TRBD1
abundance: NA
CDR3aa: CASSPTAGTGGNYGYTF
CDR3nt: TGTGCCAGCTCACCAACTGCCGGGACAGGGGGCAACTATGGCTACACCTTC

j_gene: TRBJ1-4
v_gene: TRBV7-2
d_gene: NA
abundance: few
CDR3aa: CASSLWRGSNEKLFF
CDR3nt: TGTGCCAGCAGCTTATGGCGGGGGTCTAATGAAAAACTGTTTTTT

j_gene: TRBJ2-1
v_gene: TRBV30
d_gene: TRBD1
abundance: once
CDR3aa: CAWSVRGQDEQFF
CDR3nt: TGTGCCTGGAGTGTCAGGGGGCAGGATGAGCAGTTCTTC

j_gene: TRBJ1-1
v_gene: TRBV7-8
d_gene: TRBD1
abundance: few
CDR3aa: CASSPRTGGVTEAFF
CDR3nt: TGTGCCAGCAGCCCAAGGACAGGGGGCGTCACTGAAGCTTTCTTT